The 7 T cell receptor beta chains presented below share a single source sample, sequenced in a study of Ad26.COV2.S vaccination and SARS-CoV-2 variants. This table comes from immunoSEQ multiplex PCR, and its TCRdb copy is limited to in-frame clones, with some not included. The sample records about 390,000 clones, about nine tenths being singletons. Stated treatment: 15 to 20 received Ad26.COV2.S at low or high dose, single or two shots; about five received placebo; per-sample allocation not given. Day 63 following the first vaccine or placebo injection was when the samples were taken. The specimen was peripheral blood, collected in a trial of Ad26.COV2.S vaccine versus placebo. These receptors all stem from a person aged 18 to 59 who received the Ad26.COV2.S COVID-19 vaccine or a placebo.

This CDR3 is CSAHAPPAGEQYF. The CDR3 DNA reads TGCAGCGCCCATGCACCCCCTGCGGGCGAGCAGTACTTC. J is TRBJ2-7 and V is TRBV29-1; weak D call: TRBD2 (5 bases). This CDR3 contains 13 residues. CDR1 and CDR2 from the germline V gene are SQVTM and ANQGSEA. The V end lost 7 bases, the J end lost 6 bases, and 19 bases lay between the germline ends.

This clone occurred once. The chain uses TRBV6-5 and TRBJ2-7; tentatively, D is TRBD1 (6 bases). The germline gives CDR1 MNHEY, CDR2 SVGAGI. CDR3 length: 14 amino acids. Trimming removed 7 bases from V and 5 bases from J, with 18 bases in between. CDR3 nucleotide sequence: TGTGCCAGCAAAGGGACACTTCCAGCGAACGAGCAGTACTTC. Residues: CASKGTLPANEQYF.

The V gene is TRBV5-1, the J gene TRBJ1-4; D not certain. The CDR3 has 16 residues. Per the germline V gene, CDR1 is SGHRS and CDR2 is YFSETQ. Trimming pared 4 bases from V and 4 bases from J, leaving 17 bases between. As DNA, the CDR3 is TGCGCCAGCAGCATGACACAAGATCGAAGTAATGAAAAACTGTTTTTT. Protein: CASSMTQDRSNEKLFF.

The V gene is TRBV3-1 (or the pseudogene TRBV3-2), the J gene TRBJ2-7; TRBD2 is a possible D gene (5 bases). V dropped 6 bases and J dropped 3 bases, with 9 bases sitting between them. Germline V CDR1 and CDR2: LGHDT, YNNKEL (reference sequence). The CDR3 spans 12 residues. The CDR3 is CASRSGNYEQYF. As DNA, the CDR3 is TGTGCCAGCAGATCCGGGAACTACGAGCAGTACTTC.

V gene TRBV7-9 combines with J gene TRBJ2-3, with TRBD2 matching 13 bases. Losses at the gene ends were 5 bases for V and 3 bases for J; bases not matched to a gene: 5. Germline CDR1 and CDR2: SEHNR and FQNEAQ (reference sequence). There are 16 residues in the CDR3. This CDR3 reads CASSILAGGITDTQYF. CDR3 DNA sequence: TGTGCCAGCAGCATACTAGCGGGGGGGATAACAGATACGCAGTATTTT.

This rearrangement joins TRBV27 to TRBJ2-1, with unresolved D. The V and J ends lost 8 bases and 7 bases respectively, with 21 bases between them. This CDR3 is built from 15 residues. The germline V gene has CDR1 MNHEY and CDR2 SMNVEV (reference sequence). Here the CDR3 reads CASSRTQASSNEQFF. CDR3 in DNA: TGTGCCAGCTCCCGGACCCAGGCCTCCTCGAATGAGCAGTTCTTC.

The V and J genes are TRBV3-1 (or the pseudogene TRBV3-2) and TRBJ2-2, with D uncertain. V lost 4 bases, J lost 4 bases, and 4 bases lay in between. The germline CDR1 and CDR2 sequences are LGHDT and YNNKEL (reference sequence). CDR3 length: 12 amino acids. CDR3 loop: CASSPPTGELFF. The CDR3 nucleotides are TGTGCCAGCAGCCCTCCCACCGGGGAGCTGTTTTTT.